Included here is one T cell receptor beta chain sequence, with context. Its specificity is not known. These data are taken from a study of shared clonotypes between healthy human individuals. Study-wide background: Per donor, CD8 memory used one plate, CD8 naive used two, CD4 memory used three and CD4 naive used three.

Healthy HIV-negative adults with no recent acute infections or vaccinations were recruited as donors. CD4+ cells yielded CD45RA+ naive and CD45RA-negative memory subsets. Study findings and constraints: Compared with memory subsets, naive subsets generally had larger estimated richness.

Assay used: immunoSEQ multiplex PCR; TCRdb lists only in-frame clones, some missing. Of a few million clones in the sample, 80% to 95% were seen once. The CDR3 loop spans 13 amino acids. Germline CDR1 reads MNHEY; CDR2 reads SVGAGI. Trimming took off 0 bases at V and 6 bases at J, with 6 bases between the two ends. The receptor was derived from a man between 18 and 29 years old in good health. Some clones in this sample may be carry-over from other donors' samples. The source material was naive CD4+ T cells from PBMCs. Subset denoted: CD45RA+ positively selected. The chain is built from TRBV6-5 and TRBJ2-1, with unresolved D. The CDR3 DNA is TGTGCCAGCAGTTACTCCTGGGGCAATGAGCAGTTCTTC. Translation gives CASSYSWGNEQFF.